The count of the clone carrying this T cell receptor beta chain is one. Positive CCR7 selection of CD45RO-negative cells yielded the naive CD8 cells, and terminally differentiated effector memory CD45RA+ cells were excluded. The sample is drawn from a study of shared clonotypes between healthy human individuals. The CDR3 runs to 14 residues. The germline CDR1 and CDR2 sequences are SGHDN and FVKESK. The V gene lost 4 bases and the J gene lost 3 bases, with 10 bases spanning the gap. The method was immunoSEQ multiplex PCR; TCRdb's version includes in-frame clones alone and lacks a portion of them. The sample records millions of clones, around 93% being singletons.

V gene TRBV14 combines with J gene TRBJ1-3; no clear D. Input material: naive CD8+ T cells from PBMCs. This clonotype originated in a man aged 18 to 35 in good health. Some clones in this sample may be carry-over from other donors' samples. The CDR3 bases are TGTGCCAGCAGCCCCCACCTGGGTGGAAACACCATATATTTT. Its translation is CASSPHLGGNTIYF.